One and the same sample provided the 18 T cell receptor beta chains below, sequenced in a study of regulatory T cells in long-lasting Graves disease. Relying on iRepertoire HTBI primers and Arm-PCR of CDR3 regions, the team built TCR beta libraries. TCRdb re-called the multiplex PCR reads with MiXCR, one entry per CDR3 protein. In the table there are roughly 500,000 distinct CDR3 sequences, around 21% of which are singletons. Time point given: persistent/refractory GD, antithyroid drugs over 5 years with positive TRAb. From PBMCs, RNA was extracted and then used to make the TCR library. The specimen was peripheral blood mononuclear cells (PBMCs), collected when the disease was refractory, from a patient treated with antithyroid drugs. Every receptor here comes from a female donor with Graves disease.

This clonotype showed up many times. This chain uses TRBV27 with TRBJ2-7; D gene unclear. Germline values: CDR1 MNHEY, CDR2 SMNVEV (reference sequence). The CDR3 extends over 16 amino acids. V lost 6 bases and J lost 6, with 24 bases in between. In DNA form, the CDR3 reads TGTGCCAGCAGCAATTCCGGGCAGGAACAACTCCTCGAGCAGTACTTC. Translation gives CASSNSGQEQLLEQYF.

The sample holds a few counts of this clonotype. This chain uses TRBV7-9 with TRBJ2-2, with 8 bases identical to TRBD1. V gave up 5 bases and J gave up 2 bases; unmatched junction bases: 7. CDR1 SEHNR and CDR2 FQNEAQ come from the germline V gene (reference sequence). The CDR3 contains 16 residues. In DNA form, the CDR3 reads TGTGCCAGCAGCATCTCAGGGGGCTTAAACACCGGGGAGCTGTTTTTT. It specifies CASSISGGLNTGELFF.

On this clonotype itself: A far bigger clonotype differs at one base, so this is likely a read error. The genes are TRBV6-1 and TRBJ1-5; D remains ambiguous. This CDR3 comprises 15 residues. Per the germline V gene, CDR1 is MNHNS and CDR2 is SASEGT. The V and J ends lost 6 bases and 1 base respectively, with 13 bases between them. CDR3 sequence: CASRGGWRSNQPQHF. CDR3 sequence (DNA): TGTGCCAGCAGGGGAGGATGGCGAAGCAATCAGCCCCAGCATTTT.

Note on this clonotype: The junction departs from germline at one end; a sequencing error may be responsible. J is TRBJ2-7 and V is TRBV5-1; tentatively, D is TRBD2 (5 bases). CDR3 size: 14 residues. The germline V gene encodes CDR1 SGHRS and CDR2 YFSETQ. This CDR3 is CASSLAGINYERYF. The CDR3 nucleotides are TGCGCCAGCAGCTTGGCGGGGATCAACTACGAGCGGTACTTC.

This clonotype was seen a handful of times. The chain is built from TRBV18 and TRBJ2-7; TRBD1 is a possible D gene (6 bases). The CDR3 is 12 amino acids. CDR1 is KGHSH, CDR2 LQKENI, per germline. V lost 5 bases, J lost 5 bases, and 10 bases lay in between. The CDR3 protein is CASSTNRDEQYF. The DNA for the CDR3 is TGTGCCAGCTCAACCAACAGGGACGAGCAGTACTTC.

This clonotype appeared a few times. The V call is TRBV3-1, the J call TRBJ1-2, with D possibly matching TRBD1 (6 bases). The V end was cut by 0 bases, the J end by 1 base, with 9 bases between. This CDR3 comprises 15 residues. Germline CDR1 and CDR2: LGHDT and YNNKEL (reference sequence). CDR3 DNA: TGTGCCAGCAGCCAAGAAGGGGGGCTTAACTATGGCTACACCTTC. This translates into CASSQEGGLNYGYTF. Variable domain in full (rest from reference TRBV3-1 and TRBJ1-2): DTAVSQTPKYLVTQMGNDKSIKCEQNLGHDTMYWYKQDSKKFLKIMFSYNNKELIINETVPNRFSPKSPDKAHLNLHINSLELGDSAVYFCASSQEGGLNYGYTFGSGTRLTVV.

This clonotype was counted only a few times. The genes are TRBV7-2 and TRBJ2-5; 9 nucleotides match TRBD2. This CDR3 has 15 amino acids. The germline gives CDR1 SGHTA, CDR2 FQGNSA. V shed 0 bases and J 1 base; nucleotides not matched to a gene: 0. This CDR3 is CASSLAAGGQETQYF. CDR3 sequence (DNA): TGTGCCAGCAGCTTAGCAGCGGGAGGCCAAGAGACCCAGTACTTC.

There are many counts of this clonotype. The CDR3 sequence: CASSASESYEQYF. The DNA of the CDR3 is TGTGCCAGCAGTGCTAGCGAGTCCTACGAGCAGTACTTC. The chain links TRBV28 to TRBJ2-7; a possible D gene is TRBD2 (6 bases). The germline gives CDR1 MDHEN, CDR2 SYDVKM. The CDR3 extends over 13 amino acids. Trimming removed 5 bases at V and 1 base at J, with 9 bases between.

This clonotype came up many times. This rearrangement joins TRBV3-1 to TRBJ1-2; unclear D gene. The germline gives CDR1 LGHDT, CDR2 YNNKEL (reference sequence). The length of the CDR3 is 17 residues. The ends were cut back, 0 bases at V and 1 base at J, with 15 bases in the middle. DNA of the CDR3: TGTGCCAGCAGCCAAGAGAGGCAAAGGGCCAGTAACTATGGCTACACCTTC. Protein: CASSQERQRASNYGYTF.

The chain couples TRBV5-1 to TRBJ2-7; D call uncertain. The ends were cut back, 3 bases at V and 2 bases at J, with 12 bases in the middle. The germline gives CDR1 SGHRS, CDR2 YFSETQ. The CDR3 extends over 14 amino acids. The CDR3 bases are TGCGCCAGCAGCTCTGTGGACGCAACCTACGAGCAGTACTTC. This codes for CASSSVDATYEQYF.

This clonotype was picked up many times. The V call is TRBV30, the J call TRBJ1-6, with unresolved D. Looked up from germline, CDR1 is GTSNPN and CDR2 is SVGIG (reference sequence). V dropped 5 bases and J dropped 13 bases, with 9 bases sitting between them. This CDR3 region has 10 residues. CDR3 sequence (DNA): TGTGCCTGGGGAACTTCGCCCCTCCACTTT. Its translation: CAWGTSPLHF.

The table lists this clonotype with a few counts. For the CDR3, the DNA is TGTGCCAGCAGCGCCTCGGACAGTGACAATCAGCCCCAGCATTTT. Its translation: CASSASDSDNQPQHF. The genes are TRBV9 and TRBJ1-5; a possible D gene is TRBD1 (6 bases). This CDR3 contains 15 residues. V was clipped by 3 bases and J by 3 bases, with 13 bases between them. Germline CDR1 and CDR2: SGDLS and YYNGEE.

A few counts support this clonotype. The V and J genes are TRBV5-1 and TRBJ1-1; D not certain. CDR1 and CDR2 (germline): SGHRS, YFSETQ. The CDR3 consists of 15 residues. V dropped 0 bases and J dropped 1 base, with 10 bases sitting between them. CDR3 region: CASSLDRRSNTEAFF. The CDR3 coding sequence is TGCGCCAGCAGCTTGGACCGCAGATCGAACACTGAAGCTTTCTTT.

This clonotype was seen a few times. V usage is TRBV29-1 and J usage is TRBJ2-7; TRBD2 matches at 13 bases. The J segment lost 2 bases and the V segment lost 5 bases, leaving 9 bases of the junction unmatched. Germline V gene lookup returns CDR1 SQVTM and CDR2 ANQGSEA. The CDR3 sequence is 16 residues long. CDR3 amino acids: CSVRGTSGITPYEQYF. In DNA, the CDR3 is TGCAGCGTTCGTGGGACTAGCGGGATAACGCCCTACGAGCAGTACTTC.

In this sample, this clonotype turned up a few times. The CDR3 DNA sequence: TGCGCCAGCAGCCCCGAGGTGGGCGGGAGAGTAGATACGCAGTATTTT. The encoded protein is CASSPEVGGRVDTQYF. V usage is TRBV5-1 and J usage is TRBJ2-3, with 7 bases aligning to TRBD2. V lost 4 bases, J lost 5 bases, and 13 bases stayed unmatched. In germline, CDR1 is SGHRS, CDR2 YFSETQ. The CDR3 loop spans 16 amino acids.

V usage is TRBV7-9 and J usage is TRBJ2-7; tentative D call: TRBD1 (6 bases). Trimming pared 2 bases from V and 3 bases from J, leaving 11 bases between. In germline, CDR1 is SEHNR, CDR2 FQNEAQ (reference sequence). This CDR3 has 14 amino acids. In nucleotides, the CDR3 is TGTGCCAGCAGCTTATATGCAGGGGACTACGAGCAGTACTTC. Amino acids: CASSLYAGDYEQYF.

This clonotype was seen at least ten times. The chain carries TRBV28 and TRBJ1-5, with TRBD1 identical over 7 bases. V was clipped by 4 bases and J by 0 bases; unmatched bases: 6. The CDR3 extends over 16 amino acids. Germline CDR1 and CDR2: MDHEN and SYDVKM. The CDR3 DNA reads as TGTGCCAGCAGTTCGGGACAGCCCTTTAGCAATCAGCCCCAGCATTTT. Amino acids: CASSSGQPFSNQPQHF.

The chain links TRBV25-1 to TRBJ1-6; 7 positions match TRBD1. CDR1 is MGHDK and CDR2 is SYGVNS in the germline V gene. V lost 6 bases to trimming and J lost 10 bases; unmatched junction nucleotides: 9. This CDR3 has 14 amino acids. Written as DNA, the CDR3 is TGTGCCAGCAGCGGGGACAGCTGGGGGTCACCCCTCCACTTT. It specifies CASSGDSWGSPLHF.